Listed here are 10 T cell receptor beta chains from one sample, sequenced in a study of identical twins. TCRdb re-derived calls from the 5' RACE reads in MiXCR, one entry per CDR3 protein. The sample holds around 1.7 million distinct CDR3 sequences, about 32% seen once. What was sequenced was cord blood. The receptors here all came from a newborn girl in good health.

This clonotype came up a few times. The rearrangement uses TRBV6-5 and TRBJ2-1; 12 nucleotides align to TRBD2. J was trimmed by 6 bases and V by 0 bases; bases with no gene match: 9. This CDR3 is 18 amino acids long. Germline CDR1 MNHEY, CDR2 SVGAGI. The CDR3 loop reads CASSYSILAGGPGNEQFF. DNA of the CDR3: TGTGCCAGCAGTTACTCGATCCTAGCGGGAGGGCCCGGCAATGAGCAGTTCTTC.

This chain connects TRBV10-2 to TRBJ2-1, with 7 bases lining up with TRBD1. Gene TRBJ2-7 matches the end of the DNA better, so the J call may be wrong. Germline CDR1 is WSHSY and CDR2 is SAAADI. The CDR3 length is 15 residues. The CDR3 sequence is CASTPDRSFYNEQYF. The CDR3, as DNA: TGCGCCAGCACTCCGGACAGGTCTTTCTACAATGAGCAGTACTTC.

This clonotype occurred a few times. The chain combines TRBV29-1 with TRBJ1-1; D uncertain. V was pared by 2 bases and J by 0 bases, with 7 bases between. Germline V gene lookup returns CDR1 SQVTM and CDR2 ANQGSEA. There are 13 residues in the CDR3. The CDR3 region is CSVERSMNTEAFF. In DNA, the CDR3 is TGCAGCGTTGAAAGGAGCATGAACACTGAAGCTTTCTTT.

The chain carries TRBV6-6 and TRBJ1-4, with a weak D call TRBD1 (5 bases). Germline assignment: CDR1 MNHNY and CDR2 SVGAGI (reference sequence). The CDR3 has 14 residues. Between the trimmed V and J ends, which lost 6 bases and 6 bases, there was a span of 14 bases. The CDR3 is CASRLGAADEKLFF. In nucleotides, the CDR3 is TGTGCCAGCAGATTAGGGGCGGCTGATGAAAAACTGTTTTTT.

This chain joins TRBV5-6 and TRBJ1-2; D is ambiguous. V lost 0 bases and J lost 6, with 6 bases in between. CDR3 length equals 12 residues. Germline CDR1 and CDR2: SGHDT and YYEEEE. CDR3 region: CASSLGFNGYTF. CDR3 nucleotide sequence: TGTGCCAGCAGCTTGGGGTTTAATGGCTACACCTTC.

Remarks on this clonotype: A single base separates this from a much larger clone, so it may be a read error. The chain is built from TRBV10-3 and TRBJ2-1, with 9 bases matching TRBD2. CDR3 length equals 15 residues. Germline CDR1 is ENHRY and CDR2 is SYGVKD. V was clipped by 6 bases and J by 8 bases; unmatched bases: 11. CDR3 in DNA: TGTGCCATCAGCGGGACTAGCAACCTTTACGATGAGCAGTTCTTC. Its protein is CAISGTSNLYDEQFF.

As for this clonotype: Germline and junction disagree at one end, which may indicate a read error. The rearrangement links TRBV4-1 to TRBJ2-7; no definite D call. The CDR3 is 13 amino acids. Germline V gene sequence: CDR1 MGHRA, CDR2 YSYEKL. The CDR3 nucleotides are TGCGCCGGCAGCCAGTTCGAACACTACGAGCAGTACTTC. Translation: CAGSQFEHYEQYF.

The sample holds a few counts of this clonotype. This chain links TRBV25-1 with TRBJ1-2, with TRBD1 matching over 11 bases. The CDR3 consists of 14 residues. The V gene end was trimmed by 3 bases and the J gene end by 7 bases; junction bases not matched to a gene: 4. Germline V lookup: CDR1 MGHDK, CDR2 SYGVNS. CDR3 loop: CASSDLGQGGGYTF. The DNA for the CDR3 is TGTGCCAGCAGTGACTTGGGACAGGGGGGTGGCTACACCTTC.

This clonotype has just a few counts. CDR3 protein: CASSEPGHYEQYF. In DNA, the CDR3 is TGTGCCAGCAGTGAACCGGGACACTACGAGCAGTACTTC. The chain is built from TRBV6-1 and TRBJ2-7, with D tentatively TRBD1 (6 bases). The V end lost 2 bases, the J end lost 3 bases, and 8 bases lay between the germline ends. The germline V gene has CDR1 MNHNS and CDR2 SASEGT. This CDR3 region has 13 residues.

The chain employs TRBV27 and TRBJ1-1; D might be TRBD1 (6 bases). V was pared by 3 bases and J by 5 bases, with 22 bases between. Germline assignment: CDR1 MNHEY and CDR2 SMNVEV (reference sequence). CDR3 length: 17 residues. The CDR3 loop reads CASSFEGLGRGGTEAFF. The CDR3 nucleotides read TGTGCCAGCAGTTTCGAGGGGTTGGGCAGGGGAGGAACTGAAGCTTTCTTT.